This T cell receptor (beta chain) was observed in a study of blood T cell repertoires in COVID-19. Sequencing used immunoSEQ multiplex PCR; TCRdb keeps in-frame clones, though not all of them. This table holds fewer than 150,000 clones, 84% found once. V lost 3 bases, J lost 4 bases, and 10 bases lay in between. Per germline, CDR1 LNHDA and CDR2 SQIVND (reference sequence). The CDR3 contains 13 residues. This TCR derives from a human donor in a cohort sampled during active COVID-19. The sequencing sample was made of peripheral blood. The chain links TRBV19 to TRBJ2-7; no clear D gene. The CDR3 DNA is TGTGCCAGTAGTATGGGTGTCGGGTACGAGCAGTACTTC. Its translation: CASSMGVGYEQYF.